This T cell receptor beta chain was profiled in a study of breast tumors, draining lymph nodes, adjacent tissues. This clonotype was seen repeatedly, ten times or more. MiXCR was run by TCRdb on the multiplex PCR reads, yielding one entry per CDR3 protein. The sample contains about 300,000 distinct CDR3 sequences, roughly 31% of which appear only once. The CDR3 has 16 residues. Trimming took 0 bases from V and 3 from J; bases not matched to a gene: 3. Germline V gene sequence: CDR1 SGHRS, CDR2 YFSETQ. Breast cancer patients provided tissue from their axillary draining lymph nodes. The sequence came from a female donor with breast cancer. Some clones in this sample may be carry-over from other donors' samples. The gene calls are TRBV5-1 and TRBJ2-2; 9 positions match TRBD1. Sequencing input: axillary lymph node tissue. CDR3 residues: CASSLEGQGDTGELFF. The CDR3 region has the DNA TGCGCCAGCAGCTTGGAGGGACAGGGAGACACCGGGGAGCTGTTTTTT.